These T cell receptor beta chains were read from a single sample in a study of glioma-infiltrating T cells after dendritic cell vaccination. Clones were sequenced by immunoSEQ multiplex PCR, and TCRdb holds only the in-frame ones, with some missing. Of about 9,200 clones in the sample, more than 75% were seen once. Sequencing was performed on blood, taken after dendritic cell vaccination. The receptors shown here come from a human donor with glioblastoma. CDR3s include the opening cysteine and the closing phenylalanine or tryptophan. The D gene is left open where the match is weak. Expanded clones are given a class, and other clones once, few, many or no size at all.

>TRBD1|TRBJ2-3|TRBV28|once
CASSFPGQGALEGTDTQYF
TGTGCCAGCAGTTTCCCCGGACAGGGGGCGTTGGAGGGGACAGATACGCAGTATTTT
>TRBD1|TRBJ1-1|TRBV19|.
CASSASGGGPEAFF
TGTGCCAGTAGTGCCTCTGGAGGGGGCCCTGAAGCTTTCTTT
>TRBD1|TRBJ1-1|TRBV19|.
CASSIGGTGGTEAFF
TGTGCCAGTAGTATAGGTGGGACAGGGGGCACTGAAGCTTTCTTT
>TRBD1|TRBJ1-3|TRBV6-5|.
CASSRQGSGNTIYF
TGTGCCAGCAGTCGACAGGGATCTGGAAACACCATATATTTT
>.|TRBJ2-3|TRBV20-1|.
CSARVGDTQYF
TGCAGTGCTAGAGTCGGGGATACGCAGTATTTT
>.|TRBJ1-1|TRBV2|medium-sized
CASMARNTEAFF
TGTGCCAGCATGGCAAGGAACACTGAAGCTTTCTTT
>.|TRBJ2-3|TRBV28|.
CASSLTSTGTDTQYF
TGTGCCAGCAGTTTAACTAGTACGGGCACAGATACGCAGTATTTT
>TRBD1|TRBJ2-7|TRBV10-3|.
CAISPPGQGIYEQYF
TGTGCCATCAGTCCTCCGGGACAGGGTATCTACGAGCAGTACTTC
>TRBD1|TRBJ1-2|TRBV30|few
CAWERLRQGSYGYTF
TGTGCCTGGGAAAGGCTGCGACAGGGGAGCTATGGCTACACCTTC
>.|TRBJ2-1|TRBV7-6|.
CASSLWHSTSKNEQFF
TGTGCCAGCAGCTTATGGCACTCTACTAGCAAAAATGAGCAGTTCTTC
>.|TRBJ2-7|TRBV5-4|once
CASSLVGQPAYEQYF
TGCGCCAGCAGCTTGGTAGGACAGCCAGCCTACGAGCAGTACTTC
>.|TRBJ1-4|TRBV7-8|.
CASSPPEGTNEKLFF
TGTGCCAGCAGCCCCCCCGAGGGAACTAATGAAAAACTGTTTTTT
>.|TRBJ2-7|TRBV6-1|.
CASSTPTLSSYEQYF
TGTGCCAGCAGTACCCCGACTCTTAGCTCCTACGAGCAGTACTTC
>TRBD1|TRBJ2-7|TRBV7-2|.
CASSLVIRDRGYEQYF
TGTGCCAGCAGCTTAGTAATACGGGACAGGGGGTACGAGCAGTACTTC
>.|TRBJ1-4|TRBV25-1|medium-sized
CASSEMTPNEKLFF
TGTGCCAGCAGTGAAATGACACCCAATGAAAAACTGTTTTTT
>TRBD2|TRBJ2-5|TRBV6-1|.
CASSEEVAGVPETQYF
TGTGCCAGCAGTGAAGAGGTAGCGGGAGTCCCAGAGACCCAGTACTTC
>.|TRBJ2-7|TRBV19|.
CASSETGAYEQYF
TGTGCCAGTAGTGAGACAGGAGCCTACGAGCAGTACTTC
>.|TRBJ2-7|TRBV5-8|.
CASSPGFGSSYEQYF
TGTGCCAGCAGCCCGGGGTTTGGGAGCTCCTACGAGCAGTACTTC
>TRBD1|TRBJ1-4|TRBV4-1|.
CASSQWTGEKLFF
TGCGCCAGCAGCCAATGGACAGGGGAAAAACTGTTTTTT
>.|TRBJ1-2|TRBV30|.
CAWSIQSINYGYTF
TGTGCCTGGAGTATTCAATCTATTAACTATGGCTACACCTTC
>.|TRBJ1-2|TRBV28|.
CASNANRWAGYTF
TGTGCCAGCAACGCCAATAGGTGGGCTGGCTACACCTTC
>TRBD2|TRBJ2-7|TRBV19|.
CASSTLLAGEWYEQYF
TGTGCCAGTAGTACGTTACTAGCGGGAGAATGGTACGAGCAGTACTTC
>.|TRBJ2-5|TRBV6-6|.
CASNADSALYQETQYF
TGTGCCAGCAACGCCGACAGCGCATTGTACCAAGAGACCCAGTACTTC
>TRBD1|TRBJ1-4|TRBV2|.
CARLTGKREKLFF
TGTGCCAGGCTGACAGGGAAGCGTGAAAAACTGTTTTTT
>.|TRBJ1-5|TRBV14|once
CASSQEGYQKMVPQHF
TGTGCCAGCAGCCAAGAGGGCTATCAGAAAATGGTGCCCCAGCATTTT
>TRBD2|TRBJ2-5|TRBV7-2|.
CASSLRSGRWGETQYF
TGTGCCAGCAGCTTAAGGAGCGGGAGATGGGGCGAGACCCAGTACTTC
>TRBD1|TRBJ2-6|TRBV5-1|.
CASSLGYRGSVSGANVLTF
TGCGCCAGCAGCTTGGGATACAGGGGAAGTGTCTCTGGGGCCAACGTCCTGACTTTC
>.|TRBJ1-2|TRBV6-5|.
CASSQTYSNNYGYTF
TGTGCCAGCAGCCAAACCTACAGCAACAACTATGGCTACACCTTC
>TRBD1|TRBJ1-2|TRBV29-1|.
CSVGQGFGYTF
TGCAGCGTCGGACAGGGCTTCGGCTACACCTTC
>TRBD2|TRBJ2-1|TRBV4-2|once
CASSQDELAGPYNEQFF
TGTGCCAGCAGCCAGGACGAACTAGCGGGACCATACAATGAGCAGTTCTTC
>TRBD1|TRBJ1-5|TRBV5-6|.
CASSLLGQGGSNQPQHF
TGTGCCAGCAGCTTGCTCGGACAGGGTGGAAGCAATCAGCCCCAGCATTTT
>.|TRBJ2-5|TRBV4-2|.
CASSQEGLETQYF
TGTGCCAGCAGCCAAGAGGGACTAGAGACCCAGTACTTC
>TRBD1|TRBJ2-5|TRBV2|.
CASSDRVGQETQYF
TGTGCCAGCAGCGACAGGGTCGGGCAAGAGACCCAGTACTTC
>TRBD1|TRBJ2-2|TRBV28|.
CASRPRDRHAGELFF
TGTGCCAGCAGACCCCGGGACAGGCACGCCGGGGAGCTGTTTTTT
>TRBD2|TRBJ2-1|TRBV11-3|.
CASSPGLAGVEQFF
TGTGCCAGCAGCCCAGGACTAGCGGGAGTTGAGCAGTTCTTC
>TRBD2|TRBJ2-5|TRBV30|.
CAWRAGGMETQYF
TGTGCCTGGAGGGCGGGAGGGATGGAGACCCAGTACTTC
>.|TRBJ1-1|TRBV7-3|.
CASSLKDSNTEAFF
TGTGCCAGCAGCTTAAAAGACAGCAACACTGAAGCTTTCTTT